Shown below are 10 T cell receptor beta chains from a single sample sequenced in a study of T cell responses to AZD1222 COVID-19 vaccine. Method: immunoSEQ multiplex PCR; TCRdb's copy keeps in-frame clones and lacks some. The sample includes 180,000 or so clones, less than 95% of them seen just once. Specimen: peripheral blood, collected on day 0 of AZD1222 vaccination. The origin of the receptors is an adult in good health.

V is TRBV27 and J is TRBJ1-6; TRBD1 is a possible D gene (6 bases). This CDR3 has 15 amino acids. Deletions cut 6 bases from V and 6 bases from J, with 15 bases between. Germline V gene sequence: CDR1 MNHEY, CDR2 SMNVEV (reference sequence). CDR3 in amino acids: CASRDSQGRNSPLHF. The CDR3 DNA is TGTGCCAGCAGAGACAGTCAGGGGCGTAATTCACCCCTCCACTTT.

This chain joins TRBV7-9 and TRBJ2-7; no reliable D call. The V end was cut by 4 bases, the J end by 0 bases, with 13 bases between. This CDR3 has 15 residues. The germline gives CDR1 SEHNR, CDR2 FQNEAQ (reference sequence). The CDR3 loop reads CASSSPPGHSYEQYF. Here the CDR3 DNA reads TGTGCCAGCAGCTCTCCCCCGGGCCACTCCTACGAGCAGTACTTC.

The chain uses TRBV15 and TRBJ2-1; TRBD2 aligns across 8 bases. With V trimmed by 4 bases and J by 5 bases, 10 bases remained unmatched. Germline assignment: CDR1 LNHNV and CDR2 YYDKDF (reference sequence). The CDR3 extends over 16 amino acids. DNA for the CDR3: TGTGCCACCAGCAATACCGGGACTAGTATACACAATGAGCAGTTCTTC. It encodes CATSNTGTSIHNEQFF. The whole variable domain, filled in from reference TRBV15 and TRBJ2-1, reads DAMVIQNPRYQVTQFGKPVTLSCSQTLNHNVMYWYQQKSSQAPKLLFHYYDKDFNNEADTPDNFQSRRPNTSFCFLDIRSPGLGDTAMYLCATSNTGTSIHNEQFFGPGTRLTVL.

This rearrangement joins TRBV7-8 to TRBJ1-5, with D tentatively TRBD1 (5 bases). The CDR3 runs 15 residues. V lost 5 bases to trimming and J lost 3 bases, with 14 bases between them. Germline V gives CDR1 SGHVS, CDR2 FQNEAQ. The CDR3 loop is CASSVLRGINQPQHF. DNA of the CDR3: TGTGCCAGCAGCGTATTAAGGGGCATCAATCAGCCCCAGCATTTT.

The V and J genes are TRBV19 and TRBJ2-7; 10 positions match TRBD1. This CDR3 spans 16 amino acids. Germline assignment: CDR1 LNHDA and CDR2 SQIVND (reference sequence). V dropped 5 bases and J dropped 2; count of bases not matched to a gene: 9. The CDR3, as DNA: TGTGCCAGTAGTCTCCGCCTAGGGACAGGGGCCTACGAGCAGTACTTC. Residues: CASSLRLGTGAYEQYF.

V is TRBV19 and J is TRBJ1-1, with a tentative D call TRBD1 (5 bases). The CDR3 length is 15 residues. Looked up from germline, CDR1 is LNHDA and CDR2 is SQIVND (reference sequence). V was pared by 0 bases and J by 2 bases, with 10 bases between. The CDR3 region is CASSIDLGVNTEAFF. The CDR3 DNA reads TGTGCCAGTAGTATAGATCTGGGGGTTAACACTGAAGCTTTCTTT.

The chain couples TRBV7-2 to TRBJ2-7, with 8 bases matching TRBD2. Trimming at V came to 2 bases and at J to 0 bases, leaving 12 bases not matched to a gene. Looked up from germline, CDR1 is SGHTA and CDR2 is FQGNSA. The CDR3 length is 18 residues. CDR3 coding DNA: TGTGCCAGCAGCTTAAGCGGGAGAATTAGGATAAACTCCTACGAGCAGTACTTC. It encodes CASSLSGRIRINSYEQYF.

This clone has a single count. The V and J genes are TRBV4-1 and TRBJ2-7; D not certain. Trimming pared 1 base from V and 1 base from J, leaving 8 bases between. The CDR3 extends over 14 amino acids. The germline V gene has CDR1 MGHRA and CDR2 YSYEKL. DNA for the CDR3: TGCGCCAGCAGCCAAGCGGAGCCGTCCTACGAGCAGTACTTC. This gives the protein CASSQAEPSYEQYF.

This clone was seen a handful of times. CDR3: CASRGGNTEAFF. Written as DNA, the CDR3 is TGTGCCAGCAGAGGAGGGAACACTGAAGCTTTCTTT. This chain uses TRBV11-2 with TRBJ1-1; D is unresolved. V lost 6 bases to trimming and J lost 1 base, with 6 bases between them. Germline lookup yields CDR1 SGHAT and CDR2 FQNNGV. CDR3 length: 12 residues.

The CDR3: CASSQSGVVGEAFF. The CDR3 DNA reads as TGTGCCAGCAGCCAATCCGGAGTGGTAGGAGAAGCTTTCTTT. The chain carries TRBV3-1 (or the pseudogene TRBV3-2) and TRBJ1-1; no reliable D call. V shed 2 bases and J shed 8 bases, with 15 bases lying between them. From germline, CDR1 is LGHDT and CDR2 YNNKEL (reference sequence). CDR3 length equals 14 residues.